This T cell receptor (beta chain) appears in the sequencing data of a study of T-cell memory formation after mild COVID-19. Regarding this clonotype: Its antigen is unidentified.

A single record per CDR3 protein comes from TCRdb applying MiXCR to the 5' RACE reads. The repertoire holds a few hundred thousand distinct CDR3 sequences, under 20% seen once, with roughly 23% in the top ten. Study-wide results and caveats: Contracting CD8+ clones were enriched in EMRA, CD4+ mainly in CM and EM.

Germline V gene data show CDR1 as LNHNV and CDR2 as YYDKDF (reference sequence). V gave up 2 bases and J gave up 7 bases, with 6 bases separating them. This CDR3 spans 12 amino acids. The clonotype originates from a man aged 18 to 35 who had mild COVID-19 (a few samples of this study predate the infection). Cell type and time point are not known. The rearrangement joins TRBV15 to TRBJ2-1, with D tentatively TRBD2 (5 bases). Source material: PBMCs or a T cell subset sorted from them (not recorded which). CDR3 DNA sequence: TGTGCCACCAGCAGAACGGGGAATGAGCAGTTCTTC. Translated: CATSRTGNEQFF.